These 15 T cell receptor beta chains were sequenced from one sample in a study of Graves' ophthalmopathy and Graves' hyperthyroidism. Using RNA transcripts, the TCR beta CDR3 regions were amplified. An initial RT-PCR round employing HTBI primers preceded a second-round multiplex PCR. TCRdb re-analysed the multiplex PCR reads in MiXCR, keeping a single row per CDR3 protein. Counted here are around 670,000 distinct CDR3 sequences, 40% occurring once; the ten biggest clones make up roughly 45%. The sample comprised peripheral blood. The receptor source for this set is an adult man with Graves' ophthalmopathy.

The rearrangement links TRBV4-3 to TRBJ1-1; D gene unclear. The CDR3 is 14 residues long. The germline V and J ends were trimmed by 1 base and 5 bases, with 11 bases remaining between them. Per the germline V gene, CDR1 is LGHNA and CDR2 is YSLEER. For the CDR3, the DNA is TGCGCCAGCAGCCAAGGGTTGCTCGGGACTGAAGCTTTCTTT. The encoded protein is CASSQGLLGTEAFF.

The chain is built from TRBV20-1 and TRBJ2-7; either TRBD1 or TRBD2 may supply D (6 bases each). The CDR3 sequence is 13 residues long. Trimming removed 2 bases at V and 2 bases at J, with 10 bases between. Germline V gene data show CDR1 as DFQATT and CDR2 as SNEGSKA (reference sequence). In DNA form, the CDR3 reads TGCAGTGCTAGATCGGGGGCGCCCTACGAGCAGTACTTC. This encodes CSARSGAPYEQYF.

The chain employs TRBV25-1 and TRBJ2-7; 9 bases line up with TRBD2. CDR3 size: 19 residues. After removal of 6 bases from V and 0 bases from J, the junction contained 18 bases not matched to a gene. Germline-derived CDR1 and CDR2 are MGHDK and SYGVNS. In DNA, the CDR3 is TGTGCCAGCAGGGACCAGCGGATTAGCGGGGGAACAAACTCCTACGAGCAGTACTTC. Its translation is CASRDQRISGGTNSYEQYF.

This clonotype has ten or more counts. This chain links TRBV7-2 with TRBJ2-7; the D gene is possibly TRBD1 (6 bases). V shed 1 base and J shed 3 bases, with 13 bases lying between them. From germline, CDR1 is SGHTA and CDR2 FQGNSA. The CDR3 extends over 15 amino acids. This chain's CDR3 is CASSLGGQGIYEQYF. The CDR3 bases are TGTGCCAGCAGCTTAGGCGGCCAGGGGATCTACGAGCAGTACTTC.

Concerning this clonotype: A much larger clone differs from this one at a single base, so this may be a read error. This chain connects TRBV29-1 to TRBJ2-5; 8 bases map to TRBD1. Germline values: CDR1 SQVTM, CDR2 ANQGSEA. V dropped 4 bases and J dropped 9; count of bases not matched to a gene: 13. The CDR3 is 14 amino acids. The CDR3 here is CSVVGQGAVEAQYF. The CDR3 region has the DNA TGCAGCGTTGTAGGCCAGGGGGCCGTCGAGGCCCAGTACTTC. Together with reference TRBV29-1 and TRBJ2-5, the CDR3 gives the full variable domain: SAVISQKPSRDICQRGTSLTIQCQVDSQVTMMFWYRQQPGQSLTLIATANQGSEATYESGFVIDKFPISRPNLTFSTLTVSNMSPEDSSIYLCSVVGQGAVEAQYFGPGTRLLVL.

Ten or more counts support this clonotype. This sequence joins TRBV2 and TRBJ2-6; D not resolved. CDR3 length: 13 residues. The germline V gene encodes CDR1 SNHLY and CDR2 FYNNEI. The V end lost 7 bases, the J end lost 0 bases, and 4 bases lay between the germline ends. The CDR3 DNA sequence: TGTGCCAGCAAGTTCTCTGGGGCCAACGTCCTGACTTTC. Its protein product is CASKFSGANVLTF.

This clonotype was detected only a few times. V and J are TRBV7-9 and TRBJ1-3; D unresolved. V was trimmed by 5 bases and J by 5 bases, leaving 10 bases between them. Germline-derived CDR1 and CDR2 are SEHNR and FQNEAQ (reference sequence). The CDR3 has 13 residues. The CDR3 here is CASSPETRNTIYF. The CDR3 bases are TGTGCCAGCAGCCCCGAAACACGAAACACCATATATTTT.

The chain combines TRBV20-1 with TRBJ2-3; D unclear. Deletions cut 3 bases from V and 3 bases from J, with 4 bases between. The CDR3 has 11 residues. Germline loops: CDR1 DFQATT, CDR2 SNEGSKA (reference sequence). As DNA, the CDR3 is TGCAGTGCTAGCGAGACAGATACGCAGTATTTT. Translated: CSASETDTQYF.

The CDR3 DNA reads TGTGCCAGCAGCTTAGCTGGAGTTAATGAAAAACTGTTTTTT. Translated, it gives CASSLAGVNEKLFF. J is TRBJ1-4 and V is TRBV7-9, with unresolved D. The CDR3 totals 14 residues. Trimming removed 0 bases from V and 4 bases from J, with 6 bases in between. The V gene's germline CDR1 is SEHNR and CDR2 FQNEAQ (reference sequence).

The chain recombines TRBV7-9 with TRBJ1-4; no clear D. V was shortened by 1 base and J by 3 bases, with 6 bases between the two germline ends. The CDR3 totals 14 residues. CDR1 SEHNR and CDR2 FQNEAQ come from the germline V gene (reference sequence). The CDR3 bases are TGTGCCAGCAGCTTAGGAAAGGCTAATGAAAAACTGTTTTTT. It yields the protein CASSLGKANEKLFF.

Only a few counts were recorded for this clonotype. The rearrangement joins TRBV25-1 to TRBJ2-2; maybe TRBD2 (5 bases). The CDR3 extends over 16 amino acids. V was shortened by 5 bases and J by 0 bases, with 13 bases between the two germline ends. Per germline, CDR1 MGHDK and CDR2 SYGVNS. The CDR3 nucleotides read TGTGCCAGCAGTCCGCCCCAGCGGACGAACACCGGGGAGCTGTTTTTT. This translates into CASSPPQRTNTGELFF.

Many counts were recorded for this clonotype. The chain has TRBV7-9 and TRBJ2-7; D ambiguous. This CDR3 contains 14 residues. Germline V gene data show CDR1 as SEHNR and CDR2 as FQNEAQ (reference sequence). V was cut by 3 bases and J by 0 bases, with 9 bases left in between. The CDR3 DNA follows: TGTGCCAGCAGCTTGGCCTTGATCTCCTACGAGCAGTACTTC. It codes for CASSLALISYEQYF.

The chain joins TRBV25-1 to TRBJ2-5; a weak D match, TRBD2 (6 bases). This CDR3 is 15 amino acids long. Germline V gene sequence: CDR1 MGHDK, CDR2 SYGVNS. V lost 6 bases to trimming and J lost 4 bases, with 18 bases between them. CDR3 in DNA: TGTGCCAGCAGCATAGCCCGGGGGAACGGAGAGACCCAGTACTTC. The encoded protein is CASSIARGNGETQYF. The full variable domain, in which reference TRBV25-1 and TRBJ2-5 provide the parts outside the CDR3, is EADIYQTPRYLVIGTGKKITLECSQTMGHDKMYWYQQDPGMELHLIHYSYGVNSTEKGDLSSESTVSRIRTEHFPLTLESARPSHTSQYLCASSIARGNGETQYFGPGTRLLVL.

The table lists this clonotype with many counts. This chain joins TRBV9 and TRBJ1-4, with TRBD1 identical over 7 bases. With 1 base clipped from V and 7 bases from J, the junction kept 7 bases outside the gene matches. This CDR3 comprises 15 residues. Germline V gives CDR1 SGDLS, CDR2 YYNGEE. CDR3 bases: TGTGCCAGCAGCGTATCCGGGACAGTTGCTGAAAAACTGTTTTTT. The encoded protein is CASSVSGTVAEKLFF.

The V gene is TRBV14, the J gene TRBJ1-1; no clear D. The CDR3 loop spans 16 amino acids. V lost 4 bases and J 1 base, leaving 16 bases between the germline ends. Germline assignment: CDR1 SGHDN and CDR2 FVKESK. Written as DNA, the CDR3 is TGTGCCAGCAGCCTCCGAGGAGGGAGGAAGAACACTGAAGCTTTCTTT. The encoded protein is CASSLRGGRKNTEAFF. Full variable domain (outside the CDR3, taken from reference TRBV14 and TRBJ1-1): EAGVTQFPSHSVIEKGQTVTLRCDPISGHDNLYWYRRVMGKEIKFLLHFVKESKQDESGMPNNRFLAERTGGTYSTLKVQPAELEDSGVYFCASSLRGGRKNTEAFFGQGTRLTVV.